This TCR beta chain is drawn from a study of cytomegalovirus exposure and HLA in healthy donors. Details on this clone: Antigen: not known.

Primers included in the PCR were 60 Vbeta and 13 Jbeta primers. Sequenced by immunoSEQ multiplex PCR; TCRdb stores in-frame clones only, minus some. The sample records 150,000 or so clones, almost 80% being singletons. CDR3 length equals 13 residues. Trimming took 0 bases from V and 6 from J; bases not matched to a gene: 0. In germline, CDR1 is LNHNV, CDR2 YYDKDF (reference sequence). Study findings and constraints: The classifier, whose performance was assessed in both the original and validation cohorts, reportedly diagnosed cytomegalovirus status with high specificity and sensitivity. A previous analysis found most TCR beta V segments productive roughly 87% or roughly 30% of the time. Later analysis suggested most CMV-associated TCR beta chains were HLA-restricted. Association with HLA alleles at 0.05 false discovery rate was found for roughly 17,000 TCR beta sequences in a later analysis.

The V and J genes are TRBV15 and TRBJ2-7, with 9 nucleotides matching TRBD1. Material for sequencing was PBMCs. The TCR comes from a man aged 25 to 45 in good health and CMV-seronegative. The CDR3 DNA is TGTGCCACCAGCAGAGAGACAGGGGGCGAGCAGTACTTC. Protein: CATSRETGGEQYF.